Described below is a single T cell receptor beta chain sequence and its context. The data were produced by immunoSEQ multiplex PCR, yet TCRdb's version contains in-frame clones alone and is incomplete. Among some 170,000 clones listed, 87% were seen once. Trimming took 4 bases from V and 3 from J; bases not matched to a gene: 10. Germline V lookup: CDR1 SGHNT, CDR2 YYREEE (reference sequence). The CDR3 contains 17 residues. Individuals aged about 18 to 100 years were recruited from 24 US areas. Which cohort a participant joined came from the clinical history participants gave. This specimen belongs to a study of blood T cell repertoires in COVID-19. Overall study: Sites across the United States, Italy and Spain contributed samples from acute and convalescent COVID-19. Sample material is recorded as cDNA or gDNA derived from T cells, B-cell-depleted T cells, or PBMCs.

The chain is built from TRBV5-4 and TRBJ1-2, with 12 bases that match TRBD1. This sequence was found in a human donor with acute COVID-19. The donor label of this sample is uncertain. The specimen was PBMCs or T cells enriched from blood (not recorded which). This chain's CDR3 is CASSPGTGGTTYYGYTF. CDR3 sequence (DNA): TGTGCCAGCAGCCCCGGGACAGGGGGCACCACGTACTATGGCTACACCTTC. The full variable domain, in which reference TRBV5-4 and TRBJ1-2 provide the parts outside the CDR3, is ETGVTQSPTHLIKTRGQQVTLRCSSQSGHNTVSWYQQALGQGPQFIFQYYREEENGRGNFPPRFSGLQFPNYSSELNVNALELDDSALYLCASSPGTGGTTYYGYTFGSGTRLTVV.